A single sample gave rise to the 7 T cell receptor beta chains below, sequenced in a study of blood T cell repertoires in COVID-19. Assay used: immunoSEQ multiplex PCR; TCRdb lists only in-frame clones, some missing. This table has around 330,000 clones, approximately 87% appearing once. The sample taken for sequencing was peripheral blood. Receptor source: a woman between 50 and 59 years old with active or convalescent COVID-19.

The chain recombines TRBV5-1 with TRBJ2-7; 10 positions match TRBD1. The CDR3 totals 13 residues. Germline assignment: CDR1 SGHRS and CDR2 YFSETQ. V was pared by 0 bases and J by 12 bases, with 6 bases of the junction left unmatched. Written as DNA, the CDR3 is TGCGCCAGCAGCTTGGATGTGGGACAGGGGCTGTACTTC. Its protein is CASSLDVGQGLYF.

This chain joins TRBV28 and TRBJ2-2, with 8 bases lining up with TRBD1. V shed 2 bases, J shed 1 base, and the junction held 6 bases outside the gene matches. Germline V gene data show CDR1 as MDHEN and CDR2 as SYDVKM. The CDR3 length is 17 residues. The CDR3 loop is CASSLPDRVGNTGELFF. DNA for the CDR3: TGTGCCAGCAGTTTACCGGACAGGGTAGGGAACACCGGGGAGCTGTTTTTT.

This clone was observed a single time. V usage is TRBV9 and J usage is TRBJ1-5, with 8 bases identical to TRBD1. Looked up from germline, CDR1 is SGDLS and CDR2 is YYNGEE. This CDR3 is 14 amino acids long. Unmatched junction bases numbered 3, after V lost 3 bases and J lost 4 bases. The CDR3 loop is CASSGQGTNQPQHF. The CDR3 bases are TGTGCCAGCAGCGGACAGGGGACGAATCAGCCCCAGCATTTT. Using reference TRBV9 and TRBJ1-5 for the parts outside the CDR3, the full variable domain is DSGVTQTPKHLITATGQRVTLRCSPRSGDLSVYWYQQSLDQGLQFLIQYYNGEERAKGNILERFSAQQFPDLHSELNLSSLELGDSALYFCASSGQGTNQPQHFGDGTRLSIL.

The CDR3 sequence is CASSPKWASDEQYF. In DNA form, the CDR3 reads TGTGCCAGCAGTCCGAAGTGGGCTAGCGACGAGCAGTACTTC. This rearrangement joins TRBV27 to TRBJ2-7, with D possibly TRBD2 on 6 matching bases. The CDR3 contains 14 residues. Germline CDR1 and CDR2: MNHEY and SMNVEV (reference sequence). V lost 5 bases and J lost 5, with 16 bases in between.

This clone came up once. The gene calls are TRBV2 and TRBJ1-4; D is uncertain. The V end lost 3 bases, the J end lost 8 bases, and 19 bases lay between the germline ends. The CDR3 sequence is 16 residues long. Germline V gene lookup returns CDR1 SNHLY and CDR2 FYNNEI. In DNA, the CDR3 is TGTGCCAGCAGTGACCAGAACCTCCCCAGCGGAGAAAAACTGTTTTTT. Translation gives CASSDQNLPSGEKLFF.

The V call is TRBV5-5, the J call TRBJ2-1, with 8 bases that match TRBD1. V lost 1 base, J lost 1 base, and 4 bases stayed unmatched. This CDR3 has 16 residues. Germline V lookup: CDR1 SGHKS, CDR2 YYEKEE (reference sequence). The CDR3 sequence: CASSLWGTGSYNEQFF. The CDR3 coding sequence is TGTGCCAGCAGCTTGTGGGGGACAGGTTCCTACAATGAGCAGTTCTTC.

This rearrangement joins TRBV4-1 to TRBJ1-5; a possible D gene is TRBD1 (5 bases). V lost 2 bases and J lost 1, with 9 bases in between. CDR1 MGHRA and CDR2 YSYEKL come from the germline V gene. The CDR3 extends over 15 amino acids. For the CDR3, the DNA is TGCGCCAGCAGCCAACAGGGTATGAGCAATCAGCCCCAGCATTTT. This sequence encodes CASSQQGMSNQPQHF.